These 27 T cell receptor beta chains originate from one sample sequenced in a study of Tregs in tolerant kidney transplant recipients. Related graft donors supplied nonmyeloablative bone marrow transplants, and mixed chimerism was transient. Profiled with immunoSEQ multiplex PCR; TCRdb holds only in-frame clones, not every one. The table counts about 31,000 clones; approximately 1.9% lies in the top ten. Sequencing used CD4+ T cells from blood (PBMCs), obtained 24 months after the transplant. The source of these receptors is a human patient who received a combined kidney and bone marrow transplant. Some T cells may have come from the graft donor.

Partial CDR3 DNA: TGTGCCAGCAGGAGGGACAGGGGGTGGGAAAAA. Its translation is CASRRDRGWEK. The entire CDR3 reads CASRRDRGWEKLFF. The chain is built from TRBV2 and TRBJ1-4; 11 bases agree with TRBD1. The read falls 3 residues short of the CDR3 end, and the missing part is taken from the germline J gene. The germline V gene encodes CDR1 SNHLY and CDR2 FYNNEI. Trimming at V came to 6 bases and at J to 8 bases, leaving 5 bases not matched to a gene. The CDR3 sequence is 14 residues long. The whole variable domain, filled in from reference TRBV2 and TRBJ1-4, reads EPEVTQTPSHQVTQMGQEVILRCVPISNHLYFYWYRQILGQKVEFLVSFYNNEISEKSEIFDDQFSVERPDGSNFTLKIRSTKLEDSAMYFCASRRDRGWEKLFFGSGTQLSVL.

Comment on this clone: From the germline J gene comes the end of the CDR3, since the read stops 3 residues before it. The V and J genes are TRBV11-3 and TRBJ2-5; the D gene is possibly TRBD2 (5 bases). The ends were cut back, 1 base at V and 7 bases at J, with 10 bases in the middle. The CDR3 is made up of 13 amino acids. Germline assignment: CDR1 SGHNT and CDR2 YENEEA. The DNA read from the CDR3 is TGTGCCAGCAGCTTAGTCTCTGCGGGGACC. It encodes CASSLVSAGT. From start to end, the CDR3 is CASSLVSAGTQYF.

Concerning this clone: The read stops 3 residues short of the end of the CDR3; the missing end is completed from the germline J gene. V is TRBV11-2 and J is TRBJ2-2; tentatively, D is TRBD1 (5 bases). V was pared by 5 bases and J by 3 bases, with 13 bases between. Germline-derived CDR1 and CDR2 are SGHAT and FQNNGV. The CDR3 covers 15 residues. The CDR3 DNA, read in part, is TGTGCCAGCAGCGTCGCAGGGTGGGACACCGGGGAG. As protein: CASSVAGWDTGE. The whole CDR3 protein reads CASSVAGWDTGELFF.

A remark on this clone: Read data end 3 residues before the CDR3 end; the end is taken from the germline J gene. This rearrangement joins TRBV5-1 to TRBJ2-3; D remains unclear. CDR1 and CDR2 (germline): SGHRS, YFSETQ. This CDR3 is 15 amino acids long. Trimming took off 1 base at V and 2 bases at J, with 11 bases between the two ends. Incomplete CDR3 DNA: TGCGCCAGCAGCTTGATTAACAGTCTCACAGATACG. It specifies CASSLINSLTDT. The CDR3, in full, reads CASSLINSLTDTQYF. The whole variable domain, filled in from reference TRBV5-1 and TRBJ2-3, reads KAGVTQTPRYLIKTRGQQVTLSCSPISGHRSVSWYQQTPGQGLQFLFEYFSETQRNKGNFPGRFSGRQFSNSRSEMNVSTLELGDSALYLCASSLINSLTDTQYFGPGTRLTVL.

Concerning this clone: The read ends 3 residues before the CDR3 terminus; that terminus is restored from the germline J gene. This rearrangement joins TRBV5-1 to TRBJ1-2, with D perhaps matching TRBD1 (5 bases). This CDR3 has 13 residues. Trimming pared 2 bases from V and 2 bases from J, leaving 7 bases between. Germline CDR1 and CDR2: SGHRS and YFSETQ. Here the CDR3 reads CASSFGGNYGYTF. The CDR3 DNA, read in part, is TGCGCCAGCAGCTTCGGGGGGAACTATGGC.

With regard to this clone: The read gets to within 3 residues of the CDR3 end, and the germline J gene fills in the rest. V and J are TRBV7-2 and TRBJ2-7; D is possibly TRBD1 (6 bases). Trimming pared 2 bases from V and 1 base from J, leaving 12 bases between. CDR1 is SGHTA, CDR2 FQGNSA, per germline. CDR3 length: 15 amino acids. CDR3: CASSLRQGNSYEQYF. The part of the CDR3 DNA that was read is TGTGCCAGCAGCTTAAGGCAGGGGAATTCCTACGAG.

A note on this clone: The read terminates 3 residues ahead of where the CDR3 ends, so the germline J gene completes it. The rearrangement uses TRBV19 and TRBJ1-1; 8 positions match TRBD1. CDR3 size: 13 residues. The V segment lost 10 bases and the J segment 7 bases; nucleotides outside the gene matches: 11. Per germline, CDR1 LNHDA and CDR2 SQIVND (reference sequence). CDR3 DNA, as far as it was read: TGTGCCACTCGAAACAGGGGGGAGGTTGAA. This encodes CATRNRGEVE. The CDR3, in full, reads CATRNRGEVEAFF.

The CDR3 reads CATRDRGWGTEAFF. The CDR3 bases that were read are TGTGCCACCCGGGACAGGGGATGGGGCACTGAA. The rearrangement uses TRBV2 and TRBJ1-1, with 10 bases that match TRBD1. The sequenced fragment ends 3 residues before the CDR3 boundary, so the rest is inferred from the germline J gene. The V and J ends lost 10 bases and 4 bases, in that order; junction bases with no gene match: 9. This CDR3 has 14 amino acids. CDR1 is SNHLY and CDR2 is FYNNEI in the germline V gene.

Regarding this clone: The read terminates 3 residues before the CDR3 end, so the remaining end is supplied by the germline J gene. The chain combines TRBV20-1 with TRBJ2-5; TRBD1 matches at 8 bases. The CDR3 runs to 12 residues. Germline V gene data show CDR1 as DFQATT and CDR2 as SNEGSKA (reference sequence). V lost 6 bases and J lost 6; bases outside the gene matches: 6. The CDR3 bases that were read are TGCAGTGCCCGGACAGGGCCAAAGACC. The encoded protein is CSARTGPKT. The full CDR3 protein reads CSARTGPKTQYF.

Notes on this clone: The read comes to an end 3 residues before the CDR3 does, leaving the germline J gene to fill in the end. The gene calls are TRBV20-1 and TRBJ1-6, with 7 bases aligning to TRBD1. CDR3 length equals 15 residues. The ends lost 1 base at V and 9 bases at J; junction bases unmatched: 9. Germline-derived CDR1 and CDR2 are DFQATT and SNEGSKA (reference sequence). The sequenced part of the CDR3 DNA is TGCAGTGCTAGAGGGAGACAGGGAATCGGTTCACCC. Its translation is CSARGRQGIGSP. The whole CDR3 sequence reads CSARGRQGIGSPLHF.

Details on this clone: Read data end 3 residues before the CDR3 end; the end is taken from the germline J gene. The gene calls are TRBV18 and TRBJ1-1; D gene unclear. Germline V gene lookup returns CDR1 KGHSH and CDR2 LQKENI. The CDR3 has 13 residues. The V and J ends lost 2 bases and 6 bases respectively, with 10 bases between them. The sequenced CDR3 bases are TGTGCCAGCTCACCATCTGTACACCCTGAA. Translation gives CASSPSVHPE. The CDR3 reads in full as CASSPSVHPEAFF.

Concerning this clone itself: The CDR3 is cut off 3 residues early in the read; its end comes from the germline J gene. This chain uses TRBV5-6 with TRBJ2-7; tentatively, D is TRBD2 (6 bases). Deletions cut 4 bases from V and 3 bases from J, with 17 bases between. The CDR3 extends over 15 amino acids. CDR1 and CDR2 from the germline V gene are SGHDT and YYEEEE. The part of the CDR3 DNA that was read is TGTGCCAGCAGCGCGGGACTTCCTGATAGCTACGAG. This encodes CASSAGLPDSYE. The whole CDR3 is CASSAGLPDSYEQYF.

Turning to this clone: The read ends 3 residues shy of where the CDR3 ends; the end is completed using the germline J gene. V is TRBV12-3 or TRBV12-4 and J is TRBJ2-5, with 11 nucleotides matching TRBD2. Losses at the gene ends were 5 bases for V and 1 base for J; bases not matched to a gene: 9. This CDR3 has 17 amino acids. This chain's CDR3 is CASSPGRGLAAQETQYF. CDR3 DNA (partial): TGTGCCAGCAGTCCAGGGAGGGGACTAGCGGCCCAAGAGACC.

Concerning this clone itself: The missing CDR3 end, 3 residues past where the read stops, is filled in from the germline J gene. The rearrangement uses TRBV5-6 and TRBJ2-7; the match to TRBD2 covers 8 bases. Germline CDR1 and CDR2: SGHDT and YYEEEE. This CDR3 has 14 amino acids. Trimming removed 4 bases from V and 3 bases from J; junction bases left unmatched: 6. CDR3 DNA, as far as it was read: TGTGCCAGCAGCGCGAGCGGGAGAATCTACGAG. It codes for CASSASGRIYE. Given in full, the CDR3 is CASSASGRIYEQYF.

Remarks on this clone: Coverage ceases 3 residues before the CDR3 finishes, and the germline J gene fills in the end. V is TRBV5-1 and J is TRBJ1-6, with 7 bases lining up with TRBD1. V trimming: 3 bases; J trimming: 6 bases; junction bases outside the gene matches: 3. Germline-derived CDR1 and CDR2 are SGHRS and YFSETQ. This CDR3 spans 14 amino acids. This CDR3 is CASSSGTANSPLHF. The CDR3 DNA, read in part, is TGCGCCAGCAGCTCAGGGACAGCTAATTCACCC.

The sequenced CDR3 bases are TGCAGTGCTAGATACACCAGTATTCAA. Residues: CSARYTSIQ. From start to end, the CDR3 is CSARYTSIQAFF. The rearrangement joins TRBV20-1 to TRBJ1-1; D is unresolved. The observed sequence ends 3 residues before the CDR3 terminus, with the missing tail filled in from the germline J gene. CDR3 length equals 12 residues. Germline V CDR1 and CDR2: DFQATT, SNEGSKA (reference sequence).

In regard to this clone: The CDR3 goes on 3 residues after the read ends, and that part is filled in from the germline J gene. The V gene is TRBV19, the J gene TRBJ2-2; D unresolved. Per germline, CDR1 LNHDA and CDR2 SQIVND (reference sequence). The CDR3 sequence is 15 residues long. Between the trimmed V and J ends, which lost 3 bases and 5 bases, there was a span of 13 bases. CDR3 DNA, as far as it was read: TGTGCCAGTAGTATTAAGGGTAGGAGAACCGGGGAG. Its translation is CASSIKGRRTGE. The entire CDR3 reads CASSIKGRRTGELFF.

Points on this clone: Read sequence stops 3 residues before the CDR3 end, and the germline J gene provides the missing end. The rearrangement uses TRBV19 and TRBJ2-5; 7 positions match TRBD2. The CDR3 is 16 residues long. CDR1 and CDR2 from the germline V gene are LNHDA and SQIVND (reference sequence). The junction had 8 bases not matched to a gene; V was cut back by 1 base and J by 3 bases. Incomplete CDR3 DNA: TGTGCCAGTAGTATAGGGCTTACGGGGGGAAAAGAGACC. Translating it yields CASSIGLTGGKET. The complete CDR3 reads CASSIGLTGGKETQYF.

Details on this clone: The read is 3 residues too short to cover the CDR3 end, so that end is filled in from the germline J gene. The genes are TRBV4-2 and TRBJ1-4; 12 bases line up with TRBD1. This CDR3 has 18 amino acids. The V gene's germline CDR1 is LGHNA and CDR2 YNFKEQ. The ends lost 3 bases at V and 0 bases at J; junction bases unmatched: 5. CDR3 protein: CASSQGQGAPATNEKLFF. The sequenced CDR3 bases are TGTGCCAGCAGCCAGGGACAGGGGGCGCCGGCAACTAATGAAAAA.

To note about this clone: The read falls 3 residues short of the CDR3 end, and the missing part is taken from the germline J gene. The chain employs TRBV7-9 and TRBJ2-1, with unresolved D. V was shortened by 6 bases and J by 2 bases, with 8 bases between the two germline ends. The germline CDR1 and CDR2 sequences are SEHNR and FQNEAQ (reference sequence). The CDR3 length is 13 residues. The DNA read from the CDR3 is TGTGCCAGCAGTCCCGACACCTACAATGAG. Translation: CASSPDTYNE. The whole CDR3 protein reads CASSPDTYNEQFF.

About this clone: The read halts 3 residues ahead of the CDR3 end, with the missing end drawn from the germline J gene. The chain uses TRBV20-1 and TRBJ1-5; D gene unclear. The CDR3 has 14 residues. V dropped 0 bases and J dropped 0 bases, with 6 bases sitting between them. The germline CDR1 and CDR2 sequences are DFQATT and SNEGSKA (reference sequence). CDR3 DNA, as far as it was read: TGCAGTGCTAGAGATTTCCATAGCAATCAGCCC. Residues: CSARDFHSNQP. The entire CDR3 sequence reads CSARDFHSNQPQHF.

With regard to this clone: Sequencing ends 3 residues short of the CDR3 end; the germline J gene provides the rest. This chain connects TRBV5-1 to TRBJ2-1, with TRBD2 identical over 15 bases. The J segment lost 9 bases and the V segment lost 0 bases, leaving 4 bases of the junction unmatched. Germline assignment: CDR1 SGHRS and CDR2 YFSETQ. CDR3 length: 16 amino acids. The CDR3 spells CASSLGTSGRAVEQFF. The DNA read from the CDR3 is TGCGCCAGCAGCTTGGGGACTAGCGGGAGGGCCGTTGAG.

In the case of this clone: Sequencing ends 3 residues short of the CDR3 end; the germline J gene provides the rest. The chain couples TRBV2 to TRBJ1-5; 7 nucleotides agree with TRBD1. With 8 bases clipped from V and 0 bases from J, the junction kept 7 bases outside the gene matches. Germline V gene data show CDR1 as SNHLY and CDR2 as FYNNEI. The CDR3 length is 15 residues. The DNA read from the CDR3 is TGTGCCAGCGATCAGGGACAGCTTAGCAATCAGCCC. Protein: CASDQGQLSNQP. In full, the CDR3 reads CASDQGQLSNQPQHF.

To note about this clone: The missing CDR3 end, 3 residues past where the read stops, is filled in from the germline J gene. This chain connects TRBV5-1 to TRBJ1-4, with TRBD1 matching over 9 bases. The CDR3 contains 15 residues. Germline V CDR1 and CDR2: SGHRS, YFSETQ. The V segment lost 3 bases and the J segment 7 bases; nucleotides outside the gene matches: 7. The CDR3 sequence: CASSSGQGRFEKLFF. The DNA read from the CDR3 is TGCGCCAGCAGCTCTGGACAGGGGAGGTTTGAAAAA.

About this clone itself: The CDR3 goes on 3 residues after the read ends, and that part is filled in from the germline J gene. The chain links TRBV6-2 or TRBV6-3 to TRBJ2-1; 8 bases are a match to TRBD2. Germline values: CDR1 MNHEY, CDR2 SVGEGT. V dropped 6 bases and J dropped 7; count of bases not matched to a gene: 14. This CDR3 has 16 amino acids. The sequenced CDR3 bases are TGTGCCAGCAGGCAGGCCGGGACTAGTGTGAATAATGAG. Translated, it gives CASRQAGTSVNNE. In full, the CDR3 is CASRQAGTSVNNEQFF.

On this clone: The read ends 3 residues early relative to the CDR3; the germline J gene fills the gap. V and J are TRBV24-1 and TRBJ2-3; D uncertain. The V end lost 3 bases, the J end lost 5 bases, and 8 bases lay between the germline ends. Germline-derived CDR1 and CDR2 are KGHDR and SFDVKD. CDR3 length: 13 residues. The sequenced CDR3 bases are TGTGCCACCAGTGATCCCCCAGGAGATACG. Translation: CATSDPPGDT. The complete CDR3 sequence is CATSDPPGDTQYF.

Of note for this clone: The read ends 3 residues early relative to the CDR3; the germline J gene fills the gap. V is TRBV6-4 and J is TRBJ2-2, with D maybe TRBD1 (6 bases). The CDR3 contains 15 residues. V dropped 8 bases and J dropped 4 bases, with 17 bases sitting between them. Germline values: CDR1 MRHNA, CDR2 SNTAGT. CDR3 sequence reads: CASGPQGGVTGELFF. The sequenced part of the CDR3 DNA is TGTGCCAGCGGCCCACAGGGTGGGGTCACCGGGGAG.